What follows are 18 T cell receptor beta chains derived from one specimen sequenced in a study of T cell responses to AZD1222 COVID-19 vaccine. Profiled with immunoSEQ multiplex PCR; TCRdb holds only in-frame clones, not every one. The table includes approximately 90,000 clones, approximately 90% detected once. Here the sequenced sample was peripheral blood, taken on day 0 of AZD1222 vaccination. Receptor source: an adult in good health.

The chain couples TRBV6-5 to TRBJ1-1; weak D call: TRBD1 (6 bases). V was clipped by 5 bases and J by 0 bases, with 13 bases between them. This CDR3 has 15 residues. Germline CDR1 and CDR2: MNHEY and SVGAGI. The CDR3 DNA follows: TGTGCCAGCAGTCTATCAGGACAGCTGAACACTGAAGCTTTCTTT. Protein sequence: CASSLSGQLNTEAFF.

The chain joins TRBV7-9 to TRBJ1-5; no reliable D call. The CDR3 extends over 14 amino acids. Trimming took off 3 bases at V and 6 bases at J, with 12 bases between the two ends. Germline CDR1 reads SEHNR; CDR2 reads FQNEAQ (reference sequence). The CDR3 is CASSLPGFGQPQHF. For the CDR3, the DNA is TGTGCCAGCAGCTTGCCTGGGTTCGGTCAGCCCCAGCATTTT.

The chain uses TRBV6-5 and TRBJ1-5; no clear D. Germline loops: CDR1 MNHEY, CDR2 SVGAGI. V was shortened by 5 bases and J by 6 bases, with 14 bases between the two germline ends. The CDR3 is made up of 14 amino acids. As DNA, the CDR3 is TGTGCCAGCAGTACTCAGGAAGGGTTTCAGCCCCAGCATTTT. This codes for CASSTQEGFQPQHF.

Only one count was recorded for this clone. The chain has TRBV7-2 and TRBJ2-3, with 8 bases identical to TRBD2. The junction had 6 bases not matched to a gene; V was cut back by 3 bases and J by 4 bases. From germline, CDR1 is SGHTA and CDR2 FQGNSA. This CDR3 region has 15 residues. In nucleotides, the CDR3 is TGTGCCAGCAGCTTTTGGCGGGGGGAGGCAGATACGCAGTATTTT. It yields the protein CASSFWRGEADTQYF.

The chain links TRBV11-2 to TRBJ1-4; D uncertain. V was pared by 7 bases and J by 7 bases, with 13 bases between. Germline CDR1 and CDR2: SGHAT and FQNNGV. The CDR3 has 13 residues. The CDR3 nucleotides are TGTGCCAGCACTAGGAACCGGGGTGAAAAACTGTTTTTT. Translated, it gives CASTRNRGEKLFF.

The chain recombines TRBV27 with TRBJ2-1; TRBD2 might be the D (5 bases). The V gene's germline CDR1 is MNHEY and CDR2 SMNVEV (reference sequence). The CDR3 consists of 12 residues. V gave up 8 bases and J gave up 7 bases, with 12 bases separating them. The CDR3 nucleotides read TGTGCCAGCCCTTTCACGGGGAATGAGCAGTTCTTC. It encodes CASPFTGNEQFF.

This chain joins TRBV5-1 and TRBJ2-1; 11 bases fit TRBD2. The ends lost 7 bases at V and 6 bases at J; junction bases unmatched: 9. The germline V gene has CDR1 SGHRS and CDR2 YFSETQ. This CDR3 is built from 15 residues. CDR3 in amino acids: CASSALAGGGNEQFF. The CDR3 region has the DNA TGCGCCAGCTCCGCCTTAGCGGGAGGGGGCAATGAGCAGTTCTTC.

V usage is TRBV9 and J usage is TRBJ1-1; weak D call: TRBD1 (6 bases). The CDR3 sequence is 14 residues long. V lost 1 base and J lost 4, with 11 bases in between. Germline-derived CDR1 and CDR2 are SGDLS and YYNGEE. The CDR3, as DNA: TGTGCCAGCAGCGTAACGGGGGCGCCCACTGAAGCTTTCTTT. Translating it yields CASSVTGAPTEAFF. Complete variable domain (other parts from reference TRBV9 and TRBJ1-1): DSGVTQTPKHLITATGQRVTLRCSPRSGDLSVYWYQQSLDQGLQFLIQYYNGEERAKGNILERFSAQQFPDLHSELNLSSLELGDSALYFCASSVTGAPTEAFFGQGTRLTVV.

The chain links TRBV19 to TRBJ1-1, with TRBD1 identical over 8 bases. Losses at the gene ends were 0 bases for V and 11 bases for J; bases not matched to a gene: 26. The length of the CDR3 is 20 residues. Germline assignment: CDR1 LNHDA and CDR2 SQIVND (reference sequence). In DNA form, the CDR3 reads TGTGCCAGTAGTATAGACCAGGACAGGGTAATATCAGGGGGAGGCGTAGATGCTTTCTTT. Its translation is CASSIDQDRVISGGGVDAFF.

This clone appeared a single time. The chain combines TRBV18 with TRBJ2-7, with D possibly being TRBD1 or TRBD2 (7 bases each). The length of the CDR3 is 14 residues. Germline assignment: CDR1 KGHSH and CDR2 LQKENI. Deletions cut 1 base from V and 6 bases from J, with 13 bases between. The CDR3 protein is CASSPRQGGGEQYF. The DNA of the CDR3 is TGTGCCAGCTCACCACGACAGGGCGGGGGCGAGCAGTACTTC.

CDR3 region: CASSIQGEKLFF. The CDR3 coding sequence is TGTGCCAGTAGTATCCAGGGTGAAAAACTGTTTTTT. The chain combines TRBV19 with TRBJ1-4; TRBD1 might be the D (5 bases). Trimming took off 3 bases at V and 7 bases at J, with 6 bases between the two ends. The CDR3 spans 12 residues. Germline CDR1 and CDR2: LNHDA and SQIVND (reference sequence).

The chain carries TRBV5-4 and TRBJ1-3; D remains unclear. The CDR3 runs to 15 residues. Per the germline V gene, CDR1 is SGHNT and CDR2 is YYREEE (reference sequence). With 0 bases removed from V and 0 bases from J, the gap between germline ends came to 7 bases. The DNA for the CDR3 is TGTGCCAGCAGCTTGGGGCAGAACTCTGGAAACACCATATATTTT. Translating it yields CASSLGQNSGNTIYF.

This chain joins TRBV9 and TRBJ2-5, with TRBD2 matching over 7 bases. V was pared by 3 bases and J by 1 base, with 6 bases of the junction left unmatched. The CDR3 consists of 15 residues. CDR1 is SGDLS and CDR2 is YYNGEE in the germline V gene. As DNA, the CDR3 is TGTGCCAGCAGCGGTAGCGGGCGGCCCCAAGAGACCCAGTACTTC. Encoded protein: CASSGSGRPQETQYF.

The genes are TRBV7-2 and TRBJ2-7, with D uncertain. The germline V gene encodes CDR1 SGHTA and CDR2 FQGNSA. The ends were cut back, 5 bases at V and 0 bases at J, with 17 bases in the middle. This CDR3 has 16 amino acids. The CDR3 DNA reads TGTGCCAGCAGCCCGACTGGCACCAGCGTCTCCTACGAGCAGTACTTC. Translated, it gives CASSPTGTSVSYEQYF.

The gene calls are TRBV5-1 and TRBJ2-7; 7 nucleotides align to TRBD2. J lost 0 bases, V lost 0 bases, and 6 bases had no gene match. This CDR3 region has 16 residues. The V gene's germline CDR1 is SGHRS and CDR2 YFSETQ. For the CDR3, the DNA is TGCGCCAGCAGCTTGGCGCCTAGCGGCCCCTCCTACGAGCAGTACTTC. Protein product: CASSLAPSGPSYEQYF.

Turning to this clone: Other nucleotide sequences from this sample produce the same CDR3. The chain employs TRBV27 and TRBJ2-7; D gene ambiguous. This CDR3 spans 13 amino acids. Per germline, CDR1 MNHEY and CDR2 SMNVEV (reference sequence). The V and J ends lost 4 bases and 2 bases respectively, with 9 bases between them. The CDR3 loop reads CASSSSGPYEQYF. The CDR3 DNA reads TGTGCCAGCAGTTCCTCCGGGCCCTACGAGCAGTACTTC.

The chain couples TRBV30 to TRBJ1-2; D is ambiguous. Trimming shortened V by 2 bases and J by 4 bases, and 8 bases separated the two germline ends. The V gene's germline CDR1 is GTSNPN and CDR2 SVGIG (reference sequence). This CDR3 spans 12 amino acids. CDR3 bases: TGTGCCTGGAGTTGGGGTGGCTATGGCTACACCTTC. Translated, it gives CAWSWGGYGYTF.

This clone has only a few counts. This chain uses TRBV28 with TRBJ1-5; D is ambiguous. Trimming cost V 2 bases and J 0 bases, with 14 bases left between them. The CDR3 is 17 amino acids. Germline CDR1 reads MDHEN; CDR2 reads SYDVKM. The CDR3: CASSLVVDIYSNQPQHF. The CDR3 DNA follows: TGTGCCAGCAGTTTAGTGGTCGACATTTATAGCAATCAGCCCCAGCATTTT.